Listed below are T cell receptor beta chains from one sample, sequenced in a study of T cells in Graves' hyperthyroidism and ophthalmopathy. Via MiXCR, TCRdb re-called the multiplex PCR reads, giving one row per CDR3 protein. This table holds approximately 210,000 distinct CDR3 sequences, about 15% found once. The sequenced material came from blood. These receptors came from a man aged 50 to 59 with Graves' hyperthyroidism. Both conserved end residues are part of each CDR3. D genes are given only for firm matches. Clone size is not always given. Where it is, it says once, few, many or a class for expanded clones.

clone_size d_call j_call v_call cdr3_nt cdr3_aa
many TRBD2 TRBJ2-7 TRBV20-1 TGCAGTGCTAGAGATCCGCGGGAGGGCCTCTACGAGCAGTACTTC CSARDPREGLYEQYF
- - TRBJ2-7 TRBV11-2 TGTGCCAGCAGCTTAGATCCTGGACAATCCGAGCAGTACTTC CASSLDPGQSEQYF
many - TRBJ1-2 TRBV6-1 TGTGCCAGCAGTGACCCGCCGGGGAGCTATGGCTACACCTTC CASSDPPGSYGYTF
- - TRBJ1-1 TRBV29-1 TGCAGCGTTGAGGTGAATTGGAACACTGAAGCTTTCTTT CSVEVNWNTEAFF
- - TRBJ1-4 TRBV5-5 TGTGCCAGCAGCTTGTTAGCAGGGATGGGTGAAAAACTGTTTTTT CASSLLAGMGEKLFF
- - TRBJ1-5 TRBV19 TGTGCCAGTACCCTCAGATATAGCAATCAGCCCCAGCATTTT CASTLRYSNQPQHF
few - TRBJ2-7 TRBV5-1 TGCGCCAGCAGCTTGTCTGTCTCCTTGGGGTACGAGCAGTACTTC CASSLSVSLGYEQYF
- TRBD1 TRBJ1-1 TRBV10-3 TGTGCCATCAGCCAACAGGGGTTGAACACTGAAGCTTTCTTT CAISQQGLNTEAFF
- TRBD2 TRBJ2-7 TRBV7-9 TGTGCCAGCAGCCCCCTTCTGGCGGGAGGGCCCTCTGAGCAGTACTTC CASSPLLAGGPSEQYF
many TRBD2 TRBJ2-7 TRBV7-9 TGTGCCAGCAGCTTAGCGCGGGAGGGCCGGGAGCAGTACTTC CASSLAREGREQYF
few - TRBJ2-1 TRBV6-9 TGTGCCAGCAGTTACGGACTCTCTCCCTACAATGAGCAGTTCTTC CASSYGLSPYNEQFF
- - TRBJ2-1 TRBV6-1 TGTGCCAGCAGTGGACTGAACAATGAGCAGTTCTTC CASSGLNNEQFF
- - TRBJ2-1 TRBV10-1 TGCGCCAGCAGTGAGGGGAGAATTTCCTACAATGAGCAGTTCTTC CASSEGRISYNEQFF
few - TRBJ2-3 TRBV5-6 TGTGCCAGCAGCTTGGCGGGCTTCGGGAGAGGAGATACGCAGTATTTT CASSLAGFGRGDTQYF
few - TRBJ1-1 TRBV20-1 TGCAGTGCTAGAGACGGGTCGGCGAACACTGAAGCTTTCTTT CSARDGSANTEAFF
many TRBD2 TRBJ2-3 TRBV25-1 TGTGCCAGCAGTGATTTTACTAGCGGGAGCGCAGATACGCAGTATTTT CASSDFTSGSADTQYF
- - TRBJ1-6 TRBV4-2 TGTGCCAGCAGCCCGAATTCGGGAAATTCACCCCTCCACTTT CASSPNSGNSPLHF
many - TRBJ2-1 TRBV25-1 TGTGCCAGCAGTGACTACAGGGACTACAATGAGCAGTTCTTC CASSDYRDYNEQFF
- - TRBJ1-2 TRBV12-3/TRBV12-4 TGTGCCAGCAGTTTCGGTCAGGCGGCTAACTATGGCTACACCTTC CASSFGQAANYGYTF
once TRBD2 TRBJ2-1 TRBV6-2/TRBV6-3 TGTGCCAGCAGTTATCAGACTAGCCGGTACAATGAGCAGTTCTTC CASSYQTSRYNEQFF
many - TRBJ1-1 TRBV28 TGTGCCAGTCTATACAGCGGGGGGAACACTGAAGCTTTCTTT CASLYSGGNTEAFF
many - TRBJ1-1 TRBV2 TGTGCCAGCAGTGACAGACAGATGAACACTGAAGCTTTCTTT CASSDRQMNTEAFF
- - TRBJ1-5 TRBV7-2 TGTGCCAGCACCTCCCAGACTCTTGATCAGCCCCAGCATTTT CASTSQTLDQPQHF
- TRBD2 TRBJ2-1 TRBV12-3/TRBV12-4 TGTGCCAGCAGTCCAGCACTAGCGGGGGTCAATGAGCAGTTCTTC CASSPALAGVNEQFF
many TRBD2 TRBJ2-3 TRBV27 TGTGCCAGCAGTCCCTTCCTAGCGGGACCCACAGATACGCAGTATTTT CASSPFLAGPTDTQYF
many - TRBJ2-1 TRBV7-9 TGTGCCAGCAGCTTAGCCTCGGGGGACTACAATGAGCAGTTCTTC CASSLASGDYNEQFF
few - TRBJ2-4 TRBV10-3 TGTGCCACCTCGGGTGGAAGGGAACACATTCAGTACTTC CATSGGREHIQYF
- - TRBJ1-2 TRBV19 TGTGCCAGTAGTCAGACAGCTAACTATGGCTACACCTTC CASSQTANYGYTF
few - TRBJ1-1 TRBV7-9 TGTGCCAGCAGCTTAGTAGGGGGGGGACACCCTGAAGCTTTCTTT CASSLVGGGHPEAFF
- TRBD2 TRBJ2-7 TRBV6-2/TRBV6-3 TGTGCCAGCAGTGAGGGACTAGCGGTTCCCTACGAGCAGTACTTC CASSEGLAVPYEQYF
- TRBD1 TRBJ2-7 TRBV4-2 TGTGCCAGCAGCCAAGACCGGGACAGGTCCTACGAGCAGTACTTC CASSQDRDRSYEQYF
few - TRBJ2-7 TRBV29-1 TGCAGCGTTCGCGGGGCTGGGGGTTCCTACGAGCAGTACTTC CSVRGAGGSYEQYF
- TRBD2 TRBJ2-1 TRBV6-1 TGTGCCAGCAGCCCGACTAGCGGGATTGTTGAGCAGTTCTTC CASSPTSGIVEQFF
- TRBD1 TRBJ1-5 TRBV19 TGTGCCAGTACGGACAGGGGGAGTAATCAGCCCCAGCATTTT CASTDRGSNQPQHF
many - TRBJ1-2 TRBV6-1 TGTGCCAGCAGCTATTTAAGGGATGGCTACACCTTC CASSYLRDGYTF
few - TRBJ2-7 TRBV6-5 TGTGCCAGCAGTTACCCAACGGGGTTACCTTACGAGCAGTACTTC CASSYPTGLPYEQYF
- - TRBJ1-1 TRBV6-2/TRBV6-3 TGTGCCAGCAGTTACGCGGCAGACTCGAACACTGAAGCTTTCTTT CASSYAADSNTEAFF
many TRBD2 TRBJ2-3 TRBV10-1 TGCGCCAGCAGTCCGTCGACTAGCGGGAGAATGGGCACAGATACGCAGTATTTT CASSPSTSGRMGTDTQYF
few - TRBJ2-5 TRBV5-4 TGTGCCAGCAGCTTTTTGAAGGAGACCCAGTACTTC CASSFLKETQYF
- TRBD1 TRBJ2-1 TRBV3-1 TGTGCCAGCAGCCAAGCAAGGGACAGCCTCTCCTACAATGAGCAGTTCTTC CASSQARDSLSYNEQFF
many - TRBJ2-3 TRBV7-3 TGTGCCAGCAGCTCCTTGGGGGGAGTTACAGATACGCAGTATTTT CASSSLGGVTDTQYF
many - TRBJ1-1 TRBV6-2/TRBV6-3 TGTGCCAGCAGTCGAGCTAGGGGGAACACTGAAGCTTTCTTT CASSRARGNTEAFF
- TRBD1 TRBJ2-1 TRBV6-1 TGTGCCAGCAGTTTCCCGCCAGGGGGAAATGAGCAGTTCTTC CASSFPPGGNEQFF
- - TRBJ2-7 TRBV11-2 TGTGCCAGCAGCTTAGTCATCTACGAGCAGTACTTC CASSLVIYEQYF
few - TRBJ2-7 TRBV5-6 TGTGCCAGCAGCTTGCTGTCTCCTAAGTCTTCCTACGAGCAGTACTTC CASSLLSPKSSYEQYF